This entry lists 16 T cell receptor beta chains sequenced from one sample in a study of shared clonotypes between healthy human individuals. The protocol was immunoSEQ multiplex PCR, while the TCRdb copy is restricted to in-frame clones and leaves out a portion. The top ten hold roughly 0.83% of the sample, which has around 1,100,000 clones, roughly 77% seen once. The sample taken for sequencing was memory CD4+ T cells from PBMCs. Subset reported: CD45RA-negative fraction. These receptors came from a man between 18 and 29 years old in good health. Some clones in this sample may be carry-over from other donors' samples.

The chain couples TRBV11-2 to TRBJ2-2; D might be TRBD1 (5 bases). V lost 5 bases and J lost 3, with 13 bases in between. CDR3 length equals 15 residues. From germline, CDR1 is SGHAT and CDR2 FQNNGV. The CDR3 coding sequence is TGTGCCAGCAGCCTGTCGGCAGGGTACACCGGGGAGCTGTTTTTT. It translates to CASSLSAGYTGELFF. The full variable domain, completed using reference TRBV11-2 and TRBJ2-2, is EAGVAQSPRYKIIEKRQSVAFWCNPISGHATLYWYQQILGQGPKLLIQFQNNGVVDDSQLPKDRFSAERLKGVDSTLKIQPAKLEDSAVYLCASSLSAGYTGELFFGEGSRLTVL.

The chain carries TRBV30 and TRBJ1-2, with D maybe TRBD1 (6 bases). V lost 7 bases to trimming and J lost 9 bases, with 24 bases between them. This CDR3 comprises 14 residues. Germline CDR1 GTSNPN, CDR2 SVGIG (reference sequence). CDR3 amino acids: CASFGTWTALRYTF. CDR3 bases: TGTGCCTCCTTTGGAACATGGACAGCTTTACGCTACACCTTC.

This chain joins TRBV6-6 and TRBJ1-1; D not resolved. Germline V gives CDR1 MNHNY, CDR2 SVGAGI (reference sequence). The CDR3 has 14 amino acids. The V end was cut by 7 bases, the J end by 2 bases, with 14 bases between. DNA of the CDR3: TGTGCCAGCACTCCTACCGGACCTAACACTGAAGCTTTCTTT. Protein sequence: CASTPTGPNTEAFF.

The chain employs TRBV18 and TRBJ1-1, with D uncertain. CDR3 size: 13 residues. From germline, CDR1 is KGHSH and CDR2 LQKENI. V shed 2 bases and J shed 3 bases, with 7 bases lying between them. CDR3 protein: CASSPMRDTEAFF. DNA for the CDR3: TGTGCCAGCTCACCAATGCGGGACACTGAAGCTTTCTTT.

The genes are TRBV11-3 and TRBJ1-3; D is unclear. Trimming removed 1 base from V and 9 bases from J, with 13 bases in between. The CDR3 has 14 amino acids. The germline V gene encodes CDR1 SGHNT and CDR2 YENEEA. This CDR3 reads CASSLGAAGGTIYF. CDR3 in DNA: TGTGCCAGCAGCTTAGGGGCGGCGGGCGGCACCATATATTTT. Full variable domain (outside the CDR3, taken from reference TRBV11-3 and TRBJ1-3): EAGVVQSPRYKIIEKKQPVAFWCNPISGHNTLYWYLQNLGQGPELLIRYENEEAVDDSQLPKDRFSAERLKGVDSTLKIQPAELGDSAVYLCASSLGAAGGTIYFGEGSWLTVV.

This clone was seen a single time. Other nucleotide sequences in the sample specify the same CDR3. The chain uses TRBV5-1 and TRBJ2-3; maybe TRBD1 (5 bases). Deletions cut 0 bases from V and 0 bases from J, with 8 bases between. The length of the CDR3 is 15 residues. Germline lookup yields CDR1 SGHRS and CDR2 YFSETQ. CDR3 in amino acids: CASSLGQGSTDTQYF. The CDR3 DNA is TGCGCCAGCAGCTTGGGGCAGGGAAGCACAGATACGCAGTATTTT.

Turning to this clone: At one end the junction does not follow the germline gene, possibly because of a read error. The genes are TRBV5-1 and TRBJ2-1, with D possibly being TRBD2 (6 bases). Germline V CDR1 and CDR2: SGHRS, YFSETQ. The CDR3 contains 15 residues. CDR3 sequence reads: CASSLSYGSYSEQFF. DNA for the CDR3: TGCGCCAGCAGCTTGTCCTACGGGAGTTACAGTGAGCAGTTCTTC.

V usage is TRBV27 and J usage is TRBJ1-4, with 10 bases matching TRBD1. Germline V gives CDR1 MNHEY, CDR2 SMNVEV (reference sequence). J was trimmed by 7 bases and V by 5 bases; bases with no gene match: 7. CDR3 length: 15 amino acids. DNA of the CDR3: TGTGCCAGCAGTCCGGGGACAGGGGCGGGTGAAAAACTGTTTTTT. Its protein product is CASSPGTGAGEKLFF.

The gene calls are TRBV10-3 and TRBJ2-1; D is ambiguous. The germline V gene encodes CDR1 ENHRY and CDR2 SYGVKD. The CDR3 extends over 14 amino acids. The V gene lost 0 bases and the J gene lost 6 bases, with 9 bases spanning the gap. CDR3 sequence reads: CAISESNTCNEQFF. The CDR3 DNA reads as TGTGCCATCAGTGAGTCGAATACCTGCAATGAGCAGTTCTTC.

This rearrangement joins TRBV30 to TRBJ2-7; TRBD1 agrees at 8 bases. CDR3 length equals 15 residues. Germline CDR1 is GTSNPN and CDR2 is SVGIG (reference sequence). V lost 0 bases to trimming and J lost 10 bases; unmatched junction nucleotides: 14. The CDR3 is CAWSVLGQGQARQYF. CDR3 in DNA: TGTGCCTGGAGTGTCCTTGGACAGGGCCAGGCCCGACAGTACTTC.

The chain carries TRBV5-1 and TRBJ1-2; D gene unclear. Looked up from germline, CDR1 is SGHRS and CDR2 is YFSETQ. V shed 4 bases and J shed 7 bases, with 14 bases lying between them. This CDR3 region has 13 residues. The CDR3 DNA reads as TGCGCCAGCAGCCCGGCGGCAAAAAGTGGCTACACCTTC. This translates into CASSPAAKSGYTF.

This clone was observed a handful of times. V usage is TRBV4-2 and J usage is TRBJ1-1, with unresolved D. The CDR3 has 16 amino acids. CDR1 and CDR2 (germline): LGHNA, YNFKEQ. V lost 4 bases and J lost 1, with 16 bases in between. The CDR3 here is CASSLEEGYPNTEAFF. The CDR3 nucleotides read TGTGCCAGCAGCCTAGAAGAAGGGTATCCGAACACTGAAGCTTTCTTT.

This clone was seen only a few times. The chain uses TRBV28 and TRBJ1-5; D is unresolved. Trimming shortened V by 5 bases and J by 0 bases, and 11 bases separated the two germline ends. The CDR3 contains 15 residues. CDR1 MDHEN and CDR2 SYDVKM come from the germline V gene. CDR3 nucleotides: TGTGCCAGCAGTGTCCCTGTACTTAGCAATCAGCCCCAGCATTTT. Translated: CASSVPVLSNQPQHF.

The rearrangement uses TRBV7-3 and TRBJ2-1, with D unclear. V lost 5 bases and J 10 bases, leaving 12 bases between the germline ends. Germline lookup yields CDR1 SGHTA and CDR2 FQGTGA. The CDR3 contains 12 residues. The CDR3 sequence: CASSPPQGEQFF. The CDR3 nucleotides are TGTGCCAGCAGCCCCCCCCAAGGAGAGCAGTTCTTC.

The chain has TRBV5-5 and TRBJ1-5; the D is unclear. The CDR3 is 15 amino acids. V lost 4 bases and J lost 0, with 11 bases in between. Per germline, CDR1 SGHKS and CDR2 YYEKEE (reference sequence). The CDR3 protein is CASSLRSSSNQPQHF. As DNA, the CDR3 is TGTGCCAGCAGCCTAAGAAGTTCTAGCAATCAGCCCCAGCATTTT.

As regards this clone: A clone one base away is much larger, so this may be a read error. This sequence joins TRBV30 and TRBJ1-4; D uncertain. The CDR3 consists of 13 residues. V was cut by 2 bases and J by 5 bases, with 9 bases left in between. CDR1 is GTSNPN and CDR2 is SVGIG in the germline V gene (reference sequence). CDR3 bases: TGTGCCTGGAGTCCGGGAATAAATGAAAAACTGTTTTTT. Residues: CAWSPGINEKLFF.